The 10 T cell receptor beta chains reported below all come from one sample, sequenced in a study of T cell responses to AZD1222 COVID-19 vaccine. Assay: immunoSEQ multiplex PCR; the TCRdb copy retains only in-frame clones and omits some. This table holds about 180,000 clones, about 90% found once. This material consisted of peripheral blood, taken 28 days after the second AZD1222 dose. The source of these receptors is an adult who received the AZD1222 COVID-19 vaccine.

This clone was observed a few times. The chain has TRBV10-2 and TRBJ1-2; no clear D. Germline V CDR1 and CDR2: WSHSY, SAAADI. This CDR3 comprises 13 residues. V lost 7 bases, J lost 3 bases, and 12 bases lay in between. The CDR3 reads CASTMSPDYGYTF. The CDR3 DNA sequence: TGCGCCAGCACCATGAGTCCAGACTATGGCTACACCTTC.

This chain connects TRBV30 to TRBJ1-5; D uncertain. Trimming took off 0 bases at V and 4 bases at J, with 16 bases between the two ends. There are 16 residues in the CDR3. The germline V gene encodes CDR1 GTSNPN and CDR2 SVGIG (reference sequence). The CDR3 loop is CAWSVAGTAINQPQHF. The CDR3 DNA is TGTGCCTGGAGTGTCGCGGGCACAGCCATTAATCAGCCCCAGCATTTT. Complete variable domain (other parts from reference TRBV30 and TRBJ1-5): SQTIHQWPATLVQPVGSPLSLECTVEGTSNPNLYWYRQAAGRGLQLLFYSVGIGQISSEVPQNLSASRPQDRQFILSSKKLLLSDSGFYLCAWSVAGTAINQPQHFGDGTRLSIL.

This clone was seen a single time. The chain is built from TRBV6-5 and TRBJ1-1, with 7 bases that match TRBD1. The CDR3 covers 14 residues. Per the germline V gene, CDR1 is MNHEY and CDR2 is SVGAGI. V trimming: 6 bases; J trimming: 6 bases; junction bases outside the gene matches: 10. The CDR3 region is CASRRDREAPEAFF. CDR3 DNA sequence: TGTGCCAGCAGAAGAGACAGGGAGGCCCCTGAAGCTTTCTTT.

CDR3 in amino acids: CASSLAVRTDTQYF. CDR3 in DNA: TGTGCCAGCAGCCTAGCGGTGCGAACAGATACGCAGTATTTT. V gene TRBV3-1 (or the pseudogene TRBV3-2) combines with J gene TRBJ2-3; possible D gene TRBD2, 6 bases. Trimming removed 4 bases from V and 3 bases from J, with 11 bases in between. Germline CDR1 LGHDT, CDR2 YNNKEL (reference sequence). The CDR3 runs 14 residues.

This chain links TRBV5-1 with TRBJ1-6; TRBD1 matches at 10 bases. The germline V gene has CDR1 SGHRS and CDR2 YFSETQ. With V trimmed by 3 bases and J by 6 bases, 3 bases remained unmatched. CDR3 length: 15 amino acids. For the CDR3, the DNA is TGCGCCAGCAGCTGGGGACAGGGGAGTAATTCACCCCTCCACTTT. It specifies CASSWGQGSNSPLHF.

A single count supports this clone. The chain joins TRBV6-5 to TRBJ1-4; 8 nucleotides agree with TRBD1. The CDR3 loop spans 14 amino acids. V shed 6 bases, J shed 7 bases, and the junction held 7 bases outside the gene matches. Per the germline V gene, CDR1 is MNHEY and CDR2 is SVGAGI. The CDR3 protein is CASSQGAWGEKLFF. The DNA for the CDR3 is TGTGCCAGCAGCCAGGGGGCTTGGGGTGAAAAACTGTTTTTT.

This clone was counted between two and nine times. The rearrangement joins TRBV7-2 to TRBJ1-1, with TRBD1 identical over 9 bases. After removal of 5 bases from V and 3 bases from J, the junction contained 7 bases not matched to a gene. This CDR3 region has 15 residues. The V gene's germline CDR1 is SGHTA and CDR2 FQGNSA. In DNA form, the CDR3 reads TGTGCCAGCAGCCCCTACGGACAGGGGTACACTGAAGCTTTCTTT. Amino acids: CASSPYGQGYTEAFF.

The chain is built from TRBV2 and TRBJ2-2; 9 bases agree with TRBD2. CDR3 length equals 16 residues. V shed 4 bases and J 7 bases; nucleotides not matched to a gene: 10. The germline gives CDR1 SNHLY, CDR2 FYNNEI. The CDR3 DNA reads TGTGCCAGCAGTGTATCAGCGGGGGGAGCGGTCGGGGAGCTGTTTTTT. Translated: CASSVSAGGAVGELFF.

V gene TRBV27 combines with J gene TRBJ1-6; perhaps TRBD1 as D (5 bases). This CDR3 spans 15 amino acids. V lost 0 bases, J lost 7 bases, and 10 bases lay in between. Germline loops: CDR1 MNHEY, CDR2 SMNVEV (reference sequence). Written as DNA, the CDR3 is TGTGCCAGCAGTTTATCGGGGGTTAAAAATTCACCCCTCCACTTT. Its protein is CASSLSGVKNSPLHF.

This clone occurred once. The chain is built from TRBV4-1 and TRBJ1-2; D unclear. The CDR3 is made up of 15 amino acids. Germline-derived CDR1 and CDR2 are MGHRA and YSYEKL. With 4 bases removed from V and 6 bases from J, the gap between germline ends came to 18 bases. CDR3 sequence (DNA): TGCGCCAGCAGCCCGATGCAGGCCGCGTTCGATGGCTACACCTTC. It translates to CASSPMQAAFDGYTF.